These 7 T cell receptor beta chains came from one sample sequenced in a study of T-cell memory formation after mild COVID-19. TCRdb re-analysed the 5' RACE reads in MiXCR, keeping a single row per CDR3 protein. The sample shows 30,000 to 35,000 distinct CDR3 sequences, just under 8% of them seen only once. The material sequenced was PBMCs or a T cell subset sorted from them (not recorded which). The receptor set was obtained from a man in his late teens or twenties who had mild COVID-19 (a few samples of this study predate the infection). Cell type and time point are not known.

V and J are TRBV3-1 and TRBJ2-7, with D possibly TRBD2 on 6 matching bases. Germline-derived CDR1 and CDR2 are LGHDT and YNNKEL (reference sequence). The CDR3 runs 14 residues. Trimming removed 6 bases from V and 5 bases from J, with 17 bases in between. The CDR3 loop reads CASSLSRGYDEQYF. The DNA for the CDR3 is TGTGCCAGCAGTCTCAGTCGGGGGTACGACGAGCAGTACTTC.

This clonotype was seen at least ten times. This chain links TRBV27 with TRBJ1-1, with 8 nucleotides matching TRBD1. Per germline, CDR1 MNHEY and CDR2 SMNVEV (reference sequence). This CDR3 region has 15 residues. The trim removed 4 bases at V and 1 base at J, leaving 5 bases unmatched. The CDR3 region is CASSSGGTGNTEAFF. CDR3 DNA: TGTGCCAGCAGTTCGGGGGGGACAGGGAACACTGAAGCTTTCTTT.

This clonotype appeared many times. The rearrangement uses TRBV7-6 and TRBJ2-1; 10 bases map to TRBD1. Germline lookup yields CDR1 SGHVS and CDR2 FNYEAQ. V trimming: 1 base; J trimming: 7 bases; junction bases outside the gene matches: 4. The CDR3 sequence is 15 residues long. The DNA for the CDR3 is TGTGCCAGCAGCTTAGTTTCGGGACAGGGGAATGAGCAGTTCTTC. Its protein product is CASSLVSGQGNEQFF.

This clonotype is a singleton in its sample. The chain is built from TRBV19 and TRBJ1-5; D unclear. Deletions cut 3 bases from V and 7 bases from J, with 7 bases between. Germline V CDR1 and CDR2: LNHDA, SQIVND (reference sequence). The CDR3 is made up of 12 amino acids. The CDR3 loop reads CASSIAIQPQHF. CDR3 bases: TGTGCCAGTAGTATTGCGATACAGCCCCAGCATTTT.

This clonotype was seen at least ten times. This chain connects TRBV7-8 to TRBJ2-2; tentatively, D is TRBD2 (5 bases). Germline CDR1 is SGHVS and CDR2 is FQNEAQ. CDR3 length: 14 amino acids. The V end was cut by 3 bases, the J end by 6 bases, with 11 bases between. CDR3 region: CASSFRDLPGELFF. The CDR3 DNA sequence: TGTGCCAGCAGCTTCCGGGATCTCCCCGGGGAGCTGTTTTTT. The complete variable domain, with remaining parts taken from reference TRBV7-8 and TRBJ2-2, reads GAGVSQSPRYKVAKRGQDVALRCDPISGHVSLFWYQQALGQGPEFLTYFQNEAQLDKSGLPSDRFFAERPEGSVSTLKIQRTQQEDSAVYLCASSFRDLPGELFFGEGSRLTVL.

The gene calls are TRBV7-2 and TRBJ1-1; D gene unclear. Trimming pared 5 bases from V and 5 bases from J, leaving 15 bases between. Germline V gene data show CDR1 as SGHTA and CDR2 as FQGNSA. The CDR3 extends over 14 amino acids. CDR3: CASSLLEGWTEAFF. CDR3 in DNA: TGTGCCAGCAGCCTACTCGAAGGGTGGACTGAAGCTTTCTTT.

In its sample, this clonotype was seen many times. The chain recombines TRBV6-1 with TRBJ2-7; no firm D call. V was clipped by 2 bases and J by 4 bases, with 6 bases between them. Germline CDR1 is MNHNS and CDR2 is SASEGT. This CDR3 is built from 12 residues. The CDR3 sequence is CASSEMRYEQYV. The CDR3 DNA reads as TGTGCCAGCAGTGAAATGAGGTACGAGCAGTACGTC.